The 21 T cell receptor beta chains reported below all come from one sample, sequenced in a study of neurological immune-mediated disorders. MiXCR was run by TCRdb on the 5' RACE reads, yielding one entry per CDR3 protein. The repertoire consists of tens of thousands of distinct CDR3 sequences, with 13% occurring once and the leading ten covering around 10%. Time point reported: longitudinal time-point 3. Sample: PBMCs. These receptors all stem from a man aged 25 to 40 in good health.

This clonotype was recorded many times. J is TRBJ1-2 and V is TRBV29-1; 9 nucleotides match TRBD1. This CDR3 region has 14 residues. V was clipped by 4 bases and J by 4 bases; unmatched bases: 7. The V gene's germline CDR1 is SQVTM and CDR2 ANQGSEA. CDR3 coding DNA: TGCAGCGTTGTCCCACAGGGGGCTCGCTATGGCTACACCTTC. Encoded protein: CSVVPQGARYGYTF.

The rearrangement uses TRBV9 and TRBJ2-1; 12 bases line up with TRBD2. This CDR3 spans 16 amino acids. Germline V gene data show CDR1 as SGDLS and CDR2 as YYNGEE. The ends lost 3 bases at V and 7 bases at J; junction bases unmatched: 8. The CDR3 protein is CASSAGLAGRRNEQFF. In DNA, the CDR3 is TGTGCCAGCAGCGCTGGACTAGCGGGACGGAGGAATGAGCAGTTCTTC. The full variable domain, in which reference TRBV9 and TRBJ2-1 provide the parts outside the CDR3, is DSGVTQTPKHLITATGQRVTLRCSPRSGDLSVYWYQQSLDQGLQFLIQYYNGEERAKGNILERFSAQQFPDLHSELNLSSLELGDSALYFCASSAGLAGRRNEQFFGPGTRLTVL.

This clonotype was observed at least ten times. V is TRBV20-1 and J is TRBJ2-1, with 9 bases lining up with TRBD2. The CDR3 covers 17 residues. Germline CDR1 and CDR2: DFQATT and SNEGSKA (reference sequence). J gave up 6 bases and V 3 bases, and 15 bases lay outside the gene matches. CDR3 sequence reads: CSARGASGKVVGNEQFF. The DNA of the CDR3 is TGCAGTGCTAGGGGAGCTAGCGGGAAGGTTGTGGGCAATGAGCAGTTCTTC.

Many counts were recorded for this clonotype. The chain uses TRBV27 and TRBJ1-2, with a tentative D call TRBD1 (6 bases). The CDR3 has 13 amino acids. The V and J ends lost 6 bases and 5 bases respectively, with 13 bases between them. CDR1 MNHEY and CDR2 SMNVEV come from the germline V gene (reference sequence). CDR3 nucleotides: TGTGCCAGCAGAGGGACACTAGATTATGGCTACACCTTC. Its protein product is CASRGTLDYGYTF.

This clonotype was counted between two and nine times. This rearrangement joins TRBV18 to TRBJ2-1; 9 positions match TRBD1. The CDR3 consists of 15 residues. CDR1 KGHSH and CDR2 LQKENI come from the germline V gene. After removal of 5 bases from V and 6 bases from J, the junction contained 8 bases not matched to a gene. CDR3: CASSTRDRVVNEQFF. Here the CDR3 DNA reads TGTGCCAGCTCAACCCGGGACAGGGTGGTCAATGAGCAGTTCTTC.

This clonotype was counted at least ten times. Germline is not matched at one junction end, which may reflect a read error. The V and J genes are TRBV7-9 and TRBJ2-5; no firm D call. The germline V gene encodes CDR1 SEHNR and CDR2 FQNEAQ (reference sequence). There are 11 residues in the CDR3. CDR3: CASSSTPQSAF. The CDR3 DNA follows: TGTGCCAGCAGCTCAACCCCTCAATCCGCCTTC.

The chain has TRBV14 and TRBJ2-7; 9 positions agree with TRBD2. The CDR3 consists of 13 residues. Germline CDR1 reads SGHDN; CDR2 reads FVKESK. Trimming cost V 1 base and J 6 bases; bases outside gene matches: 1. CDR3 nucleotide sequence: TGTGCCAGCAGCCAAGGACTAGCGGCCGAGCAGTACTTC. Translation gives CASSQGLAAEQYF.

This clonotype was picked up many times. The chain joins TRBV28 to TRBJ2-1, with TRBD1 identical over 8 bases. Germline assignment: CDR1 MDHEN and CDR2 SYDVKM. The ends lost 3 bases at V and 9 bases at J; junction bases unmatched: 7. The CDR3 covers 14 residues. The CDR3 DNA is TGTGCCAGCAGTTTCAGGGGGCAGCTCGGTGAGCAGTTCTTC. Protein product: CASSFRGQLGEQFF.

The CDR3 spells CASSLALLAAAETQYF. CDR3 in DNA: TGTGCCAGCAGCTTAGCGCTGTTGGCAGCGGCAGAGACCCAGTACTTC. This chain connects TRBV7-2 to TRBJ2-5; TRBD2 is a possible D gene (5 bases). In germline, CDR1 is SGHTA, CDR2 FQGNSA. V was pared by 0 bases and J by 4 bases, with 15 bases between. This CDR3 contains 16 residues.

This clonotype was detected ten times or more. DNA of the CDR3: TGTGCCAGCAGCTCAAGACAGGGGGCAGAGACCCAGTACTTC. Amino acid sequence: CASSSRQGAETQYF. This chain links TRBV7-3 with TRBJ2-5; the match to TRBD1 covers 10 bases. Trimming at V came to 4 bases and at J to 4 bases, leaving 3 bases not matched to a gene. The CDR3 has 14 residues. Germline-derived CDR1 and CDR2 are SGHTA and FQGTGA.

This clonotype was observed many times. V gene TRBV20-1 combines with J gene TRBJ2-5; D call uncertain. CDR1 and CDR2 from the germline V gene are DFQATT and SNEGSKA (reference sequence). The V end was cut by 5 bases, the J end by 5 bases, with 9 bases between. There are 11 residues in the CDR3. CDR3 bases: TGCAGTGCTCCGGACCCCGAGACCCAGTACTTC. The encoded protein is CSAPDPETQYF.

The table lists this clonotype with many counts. This chain links TRBV20-1 with TRBJ2-1; 9 bases are a match to TRBD2. Germline values: CDR1 DFQATT, CDR2 SNEGSKA (reference sequence). J gave up 10 bases and V 0 bases, and 7 bases lay outside the gene matches. The CDR3 totals 14 residues. CDR3 coding DNA: TGCAGTGCTAGAGATCCTAGCGGGAAGTGGGAGCAGTTCTTC. This encodes CSARDPSGKWEQFF.

This clonotype was detected ten times or more. This chain links TRBV6-5 with TRBJ1-2; 10 positions agree with TRBD1. The CDR3 covers 17 residues. Germline CDR1 and CDR2: MNHEY and SVGAGI. V lost 1 base and J lost 4; bases outside the gene matches: 9. CDR3 DNA sequence: TGTGCCAGCAGTTACTTACGGACAGGGGGTGTCGGCTATGGCTACACCTTC. It codes for CASSYLRTGGVGYGYTF.

This clonotype was detected ten times or more. This rearrangement joins TRBV3-1 to TRBJ2-2; 8 bases are a match to TRBD2. Per germline, CDR1 LGHDT and CDR2 YNNKEL (reference sequence). The CDR3 contains 14 residues. Trimming removed 4 bases from V and 6 bases from J; junction bases left unmatched: 4. CDR3 nucleotide sequence: TGTGCCAGCAGCCCGGGGGGACTAGCCGGGGAGCTGTTTTTT. Amino acid sequence: CASSPGGLAGELFF.

This clonotype came up many times. This chain joins TRBV3-1 and TRBJ2-3, with 7 bases matching TRBD2. CDR3 length equals 14 residues. The trim removed 2 bases at V and 8 bases at J, leaving 7 bases unmatched. Germline values: CDR1 LGHDT, CDR2 YNNKEL (reference sequence). CDR3 in DNA: TGTGCCAGCAGCCAAAAGGCCGGCGGGAGTACGCAGTATTTT. Translated: CASSQKAGGSTQYF.

This clonotype was picked up many times. The CDR3 bases are TGTGCCAGCAGCTCTTTGTGGCCCCTCGAGACCTCCGGGACAGGGGGCGAGAATGGCTACACCTTC. This sequence encodes CASSSLWPLETSGTGGENGYTF. The V gene is TRBV5-4, the J gene TRBJ1-2; 12 nucleotides agree with TRBD1. With V trimmed by 3 bases and J by 6 bases, 27 bases remained unmatched. Per germline, CDR1 SGHNT and CDR2 YYREEE (reference sequence). The CDR3 is made up of 22 amino acids.

This clonotype was detected many times. The chain links TRBV10-3 to TRBJ1-6; D ambiguous. The V end lost 2 bases, the J end lost 7 bases, and 9 bases lay between the germline ends. The CDR3 consists of 14 residues. In germline, CDR1 is ENHRY, CDR2 SYGVKD. The CDR3 nucleotides are TGTGCCATCAGTGAGGATTTTGGAAATTCACCCCTCCACTTT. It translates to CAISEDFGNSPLHF.

Note on this clonotype: This may be a read error, as it is one base from a much larger clone. The chain couples TRBV12-3 or TRBV12-4 to TRBJ1-2, with 9 nucleotides matching TRBD1. The CDR3 is 14 residues long. CDR3 loop: CASSPGQGGYVYTF. CDR3 sequence (DNA): TGTGCCAGCAGTCCGGGACAGGGAGGCTATGTCTACACCTTC.

This clonotype was counted at least ten times. This sequence joins TRBV5-1 and TRBJ2-3; maybe TRBD1 (5 bases). V was trimmed by 0 bases and J by 2 bases, leaving 10 bases between them. Per germline, CDR1 SGHRS and CDR2 YFSETQ. The CDR3 loop spans 15 amino acids. CDR3 sequence reads: CASSLEQVLTDTQYF. CDR3 DNA sequence: TGCGCCAGCAGCTTGGAACAGGTCCTCACAGATACGCAGTATTTT.

The table lists this clonotype with a few counts. This chain joins TRBV27 and TRBJ2-3; a weak D match, TRBD1 (5 bases). The V end lost 3 bases, the J end lost 2 bases, and 9 bases lay between the germline ends. Per germline, CDR1 MNHEY and CDR2 SMNVEV (reference sequence). The CDR3 extends over 14 amino acids. CDR3 residues: CASSLTAFTDTQYF. In DNA, the CDR3 is TGTGCCAGCAGTTTGACAGCTTTCACAGATACGCAGTATTTT.

This clonotype was counted at least ten times. This chain connects TRBV10-3 to TRBJ2-3, with TRBD1 matching over 7 bases. The ends lost 2 bases at V and 2 bases at J; junction bases unmatched: 4. Per the germline V gene, CDR1 is ENHRY and CDR2 is SYGVKD. The CDR3 totals 15 residues. CDR3 in amino acids: CAISERQGNTDTQYF. CDR3 nucleotide sequence: TGTGCCATCAGTGAGCGACAGGGAAACACAGATACGCAGTATTTT.